Below are 22 T cell receptor beta chains sequenced from a single sample in a study of blood T cell repertoires in COVID-19. Using immunoSEQ multiplex PCR, the repertoire was profiled, and TCRdb retains in-frame clones only, with some absent. The sample includes fewer than 600,000 clones, 89% of them seen just once. The specimen was peripheral blood. The receptors originated from a man aged 18 to 29 with COVID-19, enrolled during active disease.

The chain links TRBV9 to TRBJ2-2; D is possibly TRBD2 (6 bases). This CDR3 has 15 amino acids. Trimming removed 0 bases at V and 4 bases at J, with 10 bases between. Per germline, CDR1 SGDLS and CDR2 YYNGEE. The CDR3 loop reads CASSVAREFTGELFF. CDR3 DNA sequence: TGTGCCAGCAGCGTAGCCCGGGAGTTCACCGGGGAGCTGTTTTTT.

This rearrangement joins TRBV5-1 to TRBJ2-5; D is perhaps TRBD1 (6 bases). The CDR3 has 16 residues. Trimming cost V 0 bases and J 4 bases, with 16 bases left between them. Germline CDR1 and CDR2: SGHRS and YFSETQ. The CDR3 here is CASSLVPQQGRETQYF. The CDR3 DNA reads as TGCGCCAGCAGCTTGGTTCCCCAACAGGGCCGAGAGACCCAGTACTTC.

The CDR3 sequence is CASSIGSSGTDTQYF. The CDR3 DNA reads as TGTGCCAGTAGTATAGGGTCCAGCGGCACAGATACGCAGTATTTT. The J gene is TRBJ2-3, the V gene TRBV19; D is ambiguous. Germline V lookup: CDR1 LNHDA, CDR2 SQIVND (reference sequence). The V and J ends lost 1 base and 1 base respectively, with 9 bases between them. CDR3 length: 15 amino acids.

The chain recombines TRBV7-8 with TRBJ2-7; 10 bases align to TRBD1. Looked up from germline, CDR1 is SGHVS and CDR2 is FQNEAQ. The ends lost 10 bases at V and 6 bases at J; junction bases unmatched: 24. The CDR3 covers 18 residues. CDR3 region: CATYRDSTGGAISAEQYF. The CDR3 DNA sequence: TGTGCCACATATCGTGACTCGACAGGGGGCGCGATTTCGGCCGAGCAGTACTTC.

V and J are TRBV18 and TRBJ2-3, with TRBD1 matching over 11 bases. This CDR3 is built from 16 residues. V was clipped by 6 bases and J by 2 bases; unmatched bases: 7. CDR1 and CDR2 (germline): KGHSH, LQKENI. CDR3 nucleotide sequence: TGTGCCAGCTCCCCGGGACAGGGGGGACCCACAGATACGCAGTATTTT. It translates to CASSPGQGGPTDTQYF.

The table lists this clone with a count of one. The chain carries TRBV2 and TRBJ2-1, with D possibly matching TRBD1 (6 bases). V was trimmed by 7 bases and J by 12 bases, leaving 19 bases between them. The germline gives CDR1 SNHLY, CDR2 FYNNEI. This CDR3 comprises 13 residues. For the CDR3, the DNA is TGTGCCAGCACCACCCAGGGGCCAAAGACGCAGTTCTTC. This encodes CASTTQGPKTQFF.

V is TRBV5-1 and J is TRBJ2-2; the D is unclear. CDR3 length: 16 amino acids. Germline CDR1 reads SGHRS; CDR2 reads YFSETQ. With 0 bases removed from V and 1 base from J, the gap between germline ends came to 10 bases. CDR3 nucleotide sequence: TGCGCCAGCAGCTTGGTAGTGGCAGGGAACACCGGGGAGCTGTTTTTT. Protein sequence: CASSLVVAGNTGELFF.

The V gene is TRBV7-2, the J gene TRBJ2-3, with 9 bases identical to TRBD2. The germline CDR1 and CDR2 sequences are SGHTA and FQGNSA. Trimming at V came to 5 bases and at J to 7 bases, leaving 16 bases not matched to a gene. The CDR3 runs to 17 residues. The CDR3 coding sequence is TGTGCCAGCAGCCTGACCGGGACTAGCATCTCTATTAATACGCAGTATTTT. It codes for CASSLTGTSISINTQYF.

The chain is built from TRBV27 and TRBJ2-5, with D maybe TRBD2 (6 bases). The CDR3 is made up of 14 amino acids. From germline, CDR1 is MNHEY and CDR2 SMNVEV (reference sequence). V was pared by 2 bases and J by 4 bases, with 11 bases between. CDR3 protein: CASSLGGLGETQYF. In DNA, the CDR3 is TGTGCCAGCAGTTTAGGGGGACTCGGAGAGACCCAGTACTTC.

Notes on this clone: Germline and junction disagree at one end, which may indicate a read error. The chain employs TRBV18 and TRBJ2-1, with 7 positions matching TRBD2. CDR1 is KGHSH, CDR2 LQKENI, per germline. This CDR3 comprises 15 residues. The CDR3 DNA reads as TGTGCCAGCACACCCGTGGCGGGAGTTAAAAATGAGCAGTTCTTC. This codes for CASTPVAGVKNEQFF.

This chain connects TRBV4-1 to TRBJ1-2; weak D call: TRBD1 (6 bases). CDR3 size: 15 residues. The germline CDR1 and CDR2 sequences are MGHRA and YSYEKL. Trimming stripped 3 bases from V and 4 bases from J, with 15 bases between. As DNA, the CDR3 is TGCGCCAGCAGCCACCAAGGACAGCCCAGCTATGGCTACACCTTC. Amino acids: CASSHQGQPSYGYTF.

This clone has more than one count but fewer than ten. The chain carries TRBV13 and TRBJ2-7; 11 bases align to TRBD2. Trimming took 5 bases from V and 4 from J; bases not matched to a gene: 4. The V gene's germline CDR1 is PRHDT and CDR2 FYEKMQ (reference sequence). The CDR3 is 14 residues long. The CDR3 sequence: CASSPRTSGYEQYF. CDR3 nucleotide sequence: TGTGCCAGCAGCCCTAGGACTAGCGGGTACGAGCAGTACTTC.

This chain uses TRBV11-2 with TRBJ2-1; 9 positions agree with TRBD1. The CDR3 covers 15 residues. The trim removed 3 bases at V and 5 bases at J, leaving 5 bases unmatched. CDR1 and CDR2 (germline): SGHAT, FQNNGV. The CDR3 coding sequence is TGTGCCAGCAGCTTCTGGGACAGGGAGAACAATGAGCAGTTCTTC. This codes for CASSFWDRENNEQFF. The entire variable domain, with the rest obtained from reference TRBV11-2 and TRBJ2-1, is as follows: EAGVAQSPRYKIIEKRQSVAFWCNPISGHATLYWYQQILGQGPKLLIQFQNNGVVDDSQLPKDRFSAERLKGVDSTLKIQPAKLEDSAVYLCASSFWDRENNEQFFGPGTRLTVL.

The chain is built from TRBV4-2 and TRBJ2-3, with 8 bases lining up with TRBD2. J gave up 6 bases and V 4 bases, and 9 bases lay outside the gene matches. This CDR3 spans 15 amino acids. Germline CDR1 and CDR2: LGHNA and YNFKEQ. CDR3 residues: CASSLIGRAEDTQYF. In DNA form, the CDR3 reads TGTGCCAGCAGCCTAATCGGGAGGGCCGAGGATACGCAGTATTTT.

This chain joins TRBV27 and TRBJ1-2; D not certain. The CDR3 consists of 15 residues. Germline CDR1 is MNHEY and CDR2 is SMNVEV (reference sequence). The V and J ends lost 6 bases and 8 bases respectively, with 22 bases between them. The DNA of the CDR3 is TGTGCCAGCAGCTCCTCTCGGGTCTCGGCGAAGGGCTACACCTTC. Encoded protein: CASSSSRVSAKGYTF.

For the CDR3, the DNA is TGTGCCAGCTCACCAGGACAGCTCGACAATGAGCAGTTCTTC. Protein product: CASSPGQLDNEQFF. The chain joins TRBV18 to TRBJ2-1, with D possibly matching TRBD1 (6 bases). CDR1 and CDR2 from the germline V gene are KGHSH and LQKENI. The CDR3 extends over 14 amino acids. Deletions cut 2 bases from V and 5 bases from J, with 10 bases between.

The chain combines TRBV5-4 with TRBJ1-1, with 8 positions matching TRBD1. This CDR3 has 13 amino acids. From germline, CDR1 is SGHNT and CDR2 YYREEE (reference sequence). Losses at the gene ends were 10 bases for V and 5 bases for J; bases not matched to a gene: 10. The CDR3 DNA reads as TGTGCCGGAACCAGGGGGCGTGAAACTGAAGCTTTCTTT. This sequence encodes CAGTRGRETEAFF.

This chain uses TRBV2 with TRBJ2-4, with 8 bases fitting TRBD2. With V trimmed by 6 bases and J by 5 bases, 6 bases remained unmatched. The CDR3 is 14 residues long. Per germline, CDR1 SNHLY and CDR2 FYNNEI. The CDR3 is CASRAGRAENIQYF. In DNA form, the CDR3 reads TGTGCCAGCAGAGCCGGGAGGGCGGAAAACATTCAGTACTTC.

The chain employs TRBV6-5 and TRBJ2-5; a possible D gene is TRBD1 (7 bases). Germline V gene sequence: CDR1 MNHEY, CDR2 SVGAGI. The CDR3 totals 13 residues. Trimming cost V 6 bases and J 7 bases, with 15 bases left between them. DNA of the CDR3: TGTGCCAGCAGGGGGGGACAGTTAGGGACCCAGTACTTC. Protein sequence: CASRGGQLGTQYF.

The rearrangement links TRBV6-5 to TRBJ1-2; 7 bases match TRBD1. This CDR3 is built from 13 residues. The V segment lost 2 bases and the J segment 6 bases; nucleotides outside the gene matches: 3. CDR1 is MNHEY, CDR2 SVGAGI, per germline. The CDR3 nucleotides read TGTGCCAGCAGTTACGGGGGGACAGATGGCTACACCTTC. Protein sequence: CASSYGGTDGYTF.

V gene TRBV3-1 (or the pseudogene TRBV3-2) combines with J gene TRBJ2-2; D is possibly TRBD2 (6 bases). Germline values: CDR1 LGHDT, CDR2 YNNKEL (reference sequence). The V and J ends lost 3 bases and 6 bases respectively, with 20 bases between them. The CDR3 is made up of 17 amino acids. This CDR3 is CASSHGLWGVEAGELFF. In DNA form, the CDR3 reads TGTGCCAGCAGCCATGGATTGTGGGGGGTAGAAGCCGGGGAGCTGTTTTTT.

V usage is TRBV7-9 and J usage is TRBJ2-1; 8 bases are a match to TRBD2. The junction had 13 bases not matched to a gene; V was cut back by 5 bases and J by 7 bases. The germline CDR1 and CDR2 sequences are SEHNR and FQNEAQ (reference sequence). The CDR3 covers 16 residues. The CDR3 DNA reads TGTGCCAGCAGCCCCCGAGGAAGCGGGAGTTTTAATGAGCAGTTCTTC. Translation gives CASSPRGSGSFNEQFF.